This is a list of T cell receptor beta chains from one sample in a study of shared T cell receptors in the human thymus. Libraries were prepared by immunoSEQ multiplex PCR; TCRdb keeps only in-frame clonotypes and omits some of them. Of roughly 410,000 clones listed, 95% were seen once; the top ten hold approximately 0.02%. The sequenced sample was thymocytes. The source of these receptors is a human donor. Each CDR3 is given with its conserved first and last residue. D genes are given only for firm matches. Some rows have no size entry. The others give once, few or many, or a class for an expanded clone.

>TRBD1|.|TRBV11-3|TRBJ2-7|14
TGTGCCAGCAGCACCCGGGACAGACCCTACGAGCAGTACTTC
CASSTRDRPYEQYF
>TRBD1|.|TRBV15|TRBJ2-7|20
TGTGCCACCAGACCCCTCCCGGGAGGACAGGGGACCTATATGCCCTACGAGCAGTACTTC
CATRPLPGGQGTYMPYEQYF
>TRBD1|.|TRBV28|TRBJ2-1|21
TGTGCCAGCAGTTTGTTATGGAGGCAGGGGGAGTGTGAGGGTGGGATGAATGAGCAGTTCTTC
CASSLLWRQGECEGGMNEQFF
>.|.|TRBV28|TRBJ2-1|13
TGTGCCAGCAGCTGGGACGGAATCAATGAGCAGTTCTTC
CASSWDGINEQFF
>TRBD2|.|TRBV29-1|TRBJ2-7|15
TGCAGCGTTGCGGACAGCGGGAGATCCCCTTACGAGCAGTACTTC
CSVADSGRSPYEQYF
>TRBD1|.|TRBV7-8|TRBJ1-3|17
TGTGCCAGCAGCCCTCGGACAGGGGCCTCCTCTGGAAACACCATATATTTT
CASSPRTGASSGNTIYF
>TRBD1|.|TRBV18|TRBJ2-7|14
TGTGCCAGCTCACCAGACAGGGACTCCTACGAGCAGTACTTC
CASSPDRDSYEQYF
>TRBD2|.|TRBV30|TRBJ2-1|15
TGTGCCTGGACCGATAGCGGGAGGGCCCACAATGAGCAGTTCTTC
CAWTDSGRAHNEQFF
>TRBD2|.|TRBV13|TRBJ2-1|15
TGTGCCAGCAGCCATGGACTAGCGGGAGGTAATGAGCAGTTCTTC
CASSHGLAGGNEQFF
>.|once|TRBV12-2|TRBJ1-5|16
TGTGCAAGTCGCATCTGGAGGGGGGGCGTTAAGCAGCCCCAGCATTTT
CASRIWRGGVKQPQHF
>TRBD2|.|TRBV5-6|TRBJ2-1|16
TGTGCCAGCAGCTTGGGACTAGCGGGATTTCACAATGAGCAGTTCTTC
CASSLGLAGFHNEQFF
>.|.|TRBV7-2|TRBJ2-2|15
TGTGCCAGCAGCTTACCCAGGTTAGACACCGGGGAGCTGTTTTTT
CASSLPRLDTGELFF
>TRBD1|.|TRBV5-8|TRBJ2-7|13
TGTGCCAGCAGCTGGGGGACAGGGGCCGAGCAGTACTTC
CASSWGTGAEQYF
>.|.|TRBV27|TRBJ1-1|15
TGTGCCAGCAGTTTTGGCAGGGCTATGAACACTGAAGCTTTCTTT
CASSFGRAMNTEAFF
>.|once|TRBV27|TRBJ2-7|15
TGTGCCAGCAGTCTCAGCGGATTCAGCTCCTACGAGCAGTACTTC
CASSLSGFSSYEQYF
>TRBD1|.|TRBV6-1|TRBJ1-5|16
TGTGCCAGCACTGAAAGGGACAGATGGAGCAATCAGCCCCAGCATTTT
CASTERDRWSNQPQHF
>.|.|TRBV27|TRBJ1-5|18
TGTGCCAGCAGTTTATCGGGGGGATTAGGGGGAGGAAATCAGCCCCAGCATTTT
CASSLSGGLGGGNQPQHF
>TRBD2|.|TRBV14|TRBJ2-2|21
TGTGCCAGCAGCCAAGGATTTTCCCTCGTTCCTAGCGGGAGAGTGCCCGGGGAGCTGTTTTTT
CASSQGFSLVPSGRVPGELFF
>.|.|TRBV19|TRBJ2-7|13
TGTGCCAGTAGTACGCTAAACATCGGAGGGCAGTACTTC
CASSTLNIGGQYF
>TRBD1|.|TRBV7-7|TRBJ2-7|14
TGTGCCAGCAGCCCTTGGACAGGGACGGCCGAGCAGTACTTC
CASSPWTGTAEQYF
>TRBD2|.|TRBV7-9|TRBJ2-3|19
TGTGCCAGCAGCTTAAATGTAGCGGGAGGCCGGGAAGGGACAGATACGCAGTATTTT
CASSLNVAGGREGTDTQYF
>.|.|TRBV6-4|TRBJ2-1|17
TGTGCCAGCAGTAGTCTCCCGGTGGGCAGGGACTACAATGAGCAGTTCTTC
CASSSLPVGRDYNEQFF
>.|.|TRBV28|TRBJ1-5|15
TGTGCCAGCAGTTTCCGAGGGGCTGACAATCAGCCCCAGCATTTT
CASSFRGADNQPQHF
>TRBD2|.|TRBV28|TRBJ2-2|19
TGTGCCAGCAGCATGTCCGGGAGGGGGTTATTCGGGAACACCGGGGAGCTGTTTTTT
CASSMSGRGLFGNTGELFF
>.|.|TRBV4-1|TRBJ2-7|13
TGCGCCAGCAGCCAAAGTAGCTCCTACGAGCAGTACTTC
CASSQSSSYEQYF
>.|.|TRBV11-2|TRBJ2-7|15
TGTGCCAGCAGCCTACCCCCGGGGATCAGACACGAGCAGTACTTC
CASSLPPGIRHEQYF
>.|.|TRBV25-1|TRBJ2-5|17
TGTGCCAGCAGTGAATTTGGAGATCGGGGGTTAACAGAGACCCAGTACTTC
CASSEFGDRGLTETQYF
>.|.|TRBV9|TRBJ2-2|16
TGTGCCAGCAGCCTTGGGACCTCAGACAACACCGGGGAGCTGTTTTTT
CASSLGTSDNTGELFF
>.|.|TRBV7-2|TRBJ2-2|12
TGTGCCGGGTGGGCGAACACCGGGGAGCTGTTTTTT
CAGWANTGELFF
>TRBD2|.|TRBV15|TRBJ2-1|17
TGTGCCACCAGCAGGGGAGCTAGCGGGCGTCCCTACAATGAGCAGTTCTTC
CATSRGASGRPYNEQFF
>TRBD2|.|TRBV11-2|TRBJ2-7|18
TGTGCCAGCAGCTTTGGGACTAGCGGGAGAGAAGGCGTCTACGAGCAGTACTTC
CASSFGTSGREGVYEQYF
>TRBD1|.|TRBV27|TRBJ2-7|15
TGTGCCAGCAGTTTAATACAGGGGGTCTCCTACGAGCAGTACTTC
CASSLIQGVSYEQYF
>.|.|TRBV18|TRBJ2-3|17
TGTGCCAGCTCACCACCGAGGGGCAGGGGAGGCGCAGATACGCAGTATTTT
CASSPPRGRGGADTQYF
>TRBD2|.|TRBV7-9|TRBJ2-3|18
TGTGCCAGCAGTTCAGGACTAGCGGGAGGGCAACGGGGAGATACGCAGTATTTT
CASSSGLAGGQRGDTQYF
>.|.|TRBV28|TRBJ2-5|14
TGTGCCAGCAGTTTTTGCCTGAGTCGGGAGACCCAGTACTTC
CASSFCLSRETQYF
>TRBD2|.|TRBV7-9|TRBJ2-3|15
TGTGCCAGCAGCGCCAGGGCGGGAGGGCCCTATACGCAGTATTTT
CASSARAGGPYTQYF
>TRBD1|.|TRBV6-5|TRBJ2-7|13
TGTGCCAGCAGTTACCCAGGGGGCAACGAGCAGTACTTC
CASSYPGGNEQYF
>TRBD2|.|TRBV27|TRBJ2-7|18
TGTGCCAGCAGTTTACGCCCGGGGGGAGGTAGGGATCCTTACGAGCAGTACTTC
CASSLRPGGGRDPYEQYF
>.|.|TRBV5-8|TRBJ2-1|14
TGTGCCAGCAGCCCTGGTGGGCAGGGGAATGAGCAGTTCTTC
CASSPGGQGNEQFF
>TRBD2|.|TRBV10-3|TRBJ2-3|15
TGTGCCATCAGTGAGGGAGCGGGAGGACCAGATACGCAGTATTTT
CAISEGAGGPDTQYF
>.|.|TRBV15|TRBJ1-4|12
TGTGCCACCAGCAGAGTAAATGAAAAACTGTTTTTT
CATSRVNEKLFF
>TRBD2|.|TRBV7-3|TRBJ2-3|18
TGTGCCAGCAGCACCGGACTAGCGGGAGTGAGTGGGACAGATACGCAGTATTTT
CASSTGLAGVSGTDTQYF
>TRBD2|.|TRBV10-3|TRBJ2-2|15
TGTGCCGTCGGGTGGCGGGAGACGAACACCGGGGAGCTGTTTTTT
CAVGWRETNTGELFF
>.|.|TRBV5-8|TRBJ1-5|17
TGTGCCAGCAGCTTGAGGCCTCCCCCGAGGAGCAATCAGCCCCAGCATTTT
CASSLRPPPRSNQPQHF
>TRBD1|.|TRBV6-1|TRBJ2-7|15
TGTGCCAGCAGTGAATTGGGACAGGGGTCCAACGAGCAGTACTTC
CASSELGQGSNEQYF
>TRBD1|.|TRBV28|TRBJ1-2|15
TGTGCCAGCAGGGTATGGTCAGGGGGAAGCTATGGCTACACCTTC
CASRVWSGGSYGYTF